This T cell receptor (beta chain) was sequenced in a study of T cell responses to AZD1222 COVID-19 vaccine. Study findings and constraints: Spike-specific TCR breadth rose after two AZD1222 doses, and depth rose as well. Females outnumbered males among donors, who were mostly white British; clonal diversity was possibly underestimated. Among spike-specific TCRs, nearly half reportedly target unmutated variant regions. With dominance at 160-218 and 743-854, vaccine-associated CD4 TCRs spanned spike.

On this clone: Its target is unknown.

Germline CDR1 reads MNHEY; CDR2 reads SVGAGI. This CDR3 spans 15 amino acids. Germline trimming cut 0 bases from V and 10 bases from J; bases unmatched to any gene: 6. Here immunoSEQ multiplex PCR was the method, and the copy in TCRdb shows in-frame clones only, minus some. Counted here are around 78,000 clones, almost 90% occurring once; the ten biggest clones make up around 1.5%. Material: peripheral blood, obtained 28 days after the second AZD1222 dose. The clonotype originates from an adult who received the AZD1222 COVID-19 vaccine. This rearrangement joins TRBV6-5 to TRBJ1-4; 9 bases map to TRBD1. The CDR3 is CASSYSRTGDGKLFF. CDR3 bases: TGTGCCAGCAGTTACTCTCGGACAGGGGACGGAAAACTGTTTTTT.